The rows below give T cell receptor beta chains drawn from one sample of a study of cytomegalovirus exposure and HLA in healthy donors. Method: immunoSEQ multiplex PCR; TCRdb's copy keeps in-frame clones and lacks some. The profile shows 150,000 to 200,000 clones, about 77% of them singletons. The sequencing sample was made of PBMCs. The receptor set was obtained from a woman in her thirties or forties in good health and CMV-seropositive. CDR3s include the opening cysteine and the closing phenylalanine or tryptophan. The D gene is left open where the match is weak. Clone size, where shown, is once, few, many, or a class for clones that have expanded.

V gene: TRBV5-1; D gene: TRBD1; clone size: .; J gene: TRBJ1-2; CDR3 protein: CASRFDRGYGYTF; CDR3 DNA: TGCGCCAGCAGATTCGACAGGGGTTATGGCTACACCTTC
V gene: TRBV10-3; D gene: .; clone size: .; J gene: TRBJ2-7; CDR3 protein: CAISDHRATYEQYF; CDR3 DNA: TGTGCCATCAGTGACCACAGGGCTACCTACGAGCAGTACTTC
V gene: TRBV5-6; D gene: .; clone size: .; J gene: TRBJ1-2; CDR3 protein: CASSPGPSGYGYTF; CDR3 DNA: TGTGCCAGCAGCCCGGGTCCTTCGGGCTATGGCTACACCTTC
V gene: TRBV6-1; D gene: .; clone size: .; J gene: TRBJ1-2; CDR3 protein: CASSGTGNYGYTF; CDR3 DNA: TGTGCCAGCAGTGGTACAGGGAACTATGGCTACACCTTC
V gene: TRBV4-3; D gene: .; clone size: .; J gene: TRBJ1-5; CDR3 protein: CASSNQRGQPQHF; CDR3 DNA: TGCGCCAGCAGCAATCAGCGGGGTCAGCCCCAGCATTTT
V gene: TRBV27; D gene: .; clone size: .; J gene: TRBJ1-2; CDR3 protein: CASSLSAVGGGGYGYTF; CDR3 DNA: TGTGCCAGCAGTTTATCTGCGGTGGGGGGAGGAGGCTATGGCTACACCTTC
V gene: TRBV19; D gene: .; clone size: few; J gene: TRBJ2-1; CDR3 protein: CASSEGGFTYNEQFF; CDR3 DNA: TGTGCCAGTAGTGAGGGAGGCTTCACCTACAATGAGCAGTTCTTC
V gene: TRBV28; D gene: TRBD1; clone size: .; J gene: TRBJ1-2; CDR3 protein: CASILSGTGRYTF; CDR3 DNA: TGTGCCAGCATACTTTCCGGGACAGGGCGCTACACCTTC
V gene: TRBV14; D gene: .; clone size: .; J gene: TRBJ1-3; CDR3 protein: CASMRSGNTIYF; CDR3 DNA: TGTGCCAGCATGCGTTCTGGAAACACCATATATTTT
V gene: TRBV28; D gene: TRBD1; clone size: .; J gene: TRBJ2-7; CDR3 protein: CASSLWGTGGIYEQYF; CDR3 DNA: TGTGCCAGCAGTTTATGGGGGACAGGGGGGATCTACGAGCAGTACTTC
V gene: TRBV4-1; D gene: TRBD1; clone size: .; J gene: TRBJ1-5; CDR3 protein: CASSQNRGGNQPQHF; CDR3 DNA: TGCGCCAGCAGCCAAAACAGGGGTGGCAATCAGCCCCAGCATTTT
V gene: TRBV18; D gene: .; clone size: .; J gene: TRBJ2-3; CDR3 protein: CASSGYGPSADTQYF; CDR3 DNA: TGTGCCAGCTCCGGGTATGGTCCCAGCGCAGATACGCAGTATTTT
V gene: TRBV29-1; D gene: TRBD1; clone size: .; J gene: TRBJ2-7; CDR3 protein: CSATRDRGSHEQYF; CDR3 DNA: TGCAGCGCTACACGCGACAGGGGTAGTCACGAGCAGTACTTC
V gene: TRBV19; D gene: TRBD1; clone size: .; J gene: TRBJ1-2; CDR3 protein: CASSTWTGGNGYTF; CDR3 DNA: TGTGCCAGTAGTACCTGGACAGGGGGCAATGGCTACACCTTC
V gene: TRBV23-1; D gene: .; clone size: once; J gene: TRBJ1-3; CDR3 protein: CASSQLRDSTSSGNTIYF; CDR3 DNA: TGCGCCAGCAGTCAACTCCGGGACTCGACTAGCTCTGGAAACACCATATATTTT
V gene: TRBV21-1; D gene: .; clone size: .; J gene: TRBJ1-2; CDR3 protein: CASSKVAPGYTF; CDR3 DNA: TGTGCCAGCAGCAAGGTCGCGCCGGGCTACACCTTC
V gene: TRBV7-8; D gene: .; clone size: .; J gene: TRBJ2-5; CDR3 protein: CASSLEEGGAQYF; CDR3 DNA: TGTGCCAGCAGCTTAGAGGAAGGGGGGGCCCAGTACTTC
V gene: TRBV6-5; D gene: TRBD1; clone size: .; J gene: TRBJ2-7; CDR3 protein: CASSYAGTGVYEQYF; CDR3 DNA: TGTGCCAGCAGTTACGCCGGGACAGGGGTCTACGAGCAGTACTTC
V gene: TRBV9; D gene: .; clone size: once; J gene: TRBJ1-5; CDR3 protein: CASSFLKPQHF; CDR3 DNA: TGTGCCAGCAGCTTCCTTAAGCCCCAGCATTTT
V gene: TRBV19; D gene: .; clone size: .; J gene: TRBJ1-2; CDR3 protein: CASKGPASNYGYTF; CDR3 DNA: TGTGCCAGTAAGGGGCCGGCTTCTAACTATGGCTACACCTTC
V gene: TRBV6-6; D gene: TRBD2; clone size: .; J gene: TRBJ2-1; CDR3 protein: CASSLGLAGMDEQFF; CDR3 DNA: TGTGCCAGCAGTTTGGGACTAGCGGGAATGGATGAGCAGTTCTTC
V gene: TRBV12-5; D gene: TRBD1; clone size: .; J gene: TRBJ2-5; CDR3 protein: CASGRGLQETQYF; CDR3 DNA: TGTGCTAGTGGCAGGGGGCTCCAAGAGACCCAGTACTTC
V gene: TRBV20-1; D gene: .; clone size: .; J gene: TRBJ1-1; CDR3 protein: CSGVSGTEAFF; CDR3 DNA: TGCAGTGGGGTGTCGGGCACTGAAGCTTTCTTT
V gene: TRBV6-5; D gene: TRBD1; clone size: few; J gene: TRBJ1-1; CDR3 protein: CASSRGQDSLKAFF; CDR3 DNA: TGTGCCAGCAGCCGGGGACAGGACTCCCTGAAAGCTTTCTTT
V gene: TRBV9; D gene: TRBD2; clone size: .; J gene: TRBJ2-5; CDR3 protein: CASSISGGSQETQYF; CDR3 DNA: TGTGCCAGCAGCATTAGCGGGGGGTCCCAAGAGACCCAGTACTTC
V gene: TRBV4-2; D gene: TRBD2; clone size: .; J gene: TRBJ2-6; CDR3 protein: CASSQVPVAGVRGSGANVLTF; CDR3 DNA: TGTGCCAGCAGCCAAGTTCCCGTAGCGGGAGTGCGAGGGTCTGGGGCCAACGTCCTGACTTTC
V gene: TRBV6-5; D gene: TRBD1; clone size: once; J gene: TRBJ2-3; CDR3 protein: CASSLRTGRSDTQYF; CDR3 DNA: TGTGCCAGCAGTCTCCGGACAGGGAGGTCAGATACGCAGTATTTT
V gene: TRBV4-3; D gene: TRBD2; clone size: .; J gene: TRBJ2-3; CDR3 protein: CASSQGYLGLAVSTDTQYF; CDR3 DNA: TGCGCCAGCAGCCAAGGGTATCTGGGACTAGCGGTTAGCACAGATACGCAGTATTTT
V gene: TRBV19; D gene: .; clone size: .; J gene: TRBJ2-6; CDR3 protein: CASSISVASGANVLTF; CDR3 DNA: TGTGCCAGTAGTATCAGTGTGGCTTCTGGGGCCAACGTCCTGACTTTC
V gene: TRBV27; D gene: TRBD2; clone size: once; J gene: TRBJ2-7; CDR3 protein: CASSASSGGPITTYEQYF; CDR3 DNA: TGTGCCAGCAGTGCTTCTAGCGGGGGGCCTATAACCACCTACGAGCAGTACTTC
V gene: TRBV4-2; D gene: TRBD2; clone size: .; J gene: TRBJ2-2; CDR3 protein: CASSQPGLITGELFF; CDR3 DNA: TGTGCCAGCAGCCAACCGGGACTAATCACCGGGGAGCTGTTTTTT
V gene: TRBV11-2; D gene: TRBD1; clone size: .; J gene: TRBJ2-7; CDR3 protein: CASSFGQGNYEQYF; CDR3 DNA: TGTGCCAGCAGCTTTGGACAGGGGAACTACGAGCAGTACTTC
V gene: TRBV30; D gene: .; clone size: .; J gene: TRBJ2-1; CDR3 protein: CAWSRGRAGSYNEQFF; CDR3 DNA: TGTGCCTGGAGTAGGGGGAGGGCCGGCTCCTACAATGAGCAGTTCTTC
V gene: TRBV7-9; D gene: .; clone size: .; J gene: TRBJ1-1; CDR3 protein: CASSLMGGQDTEAFF; CDR3 DNA: TGTGCCAGCAGCCTAATGGGGGGGCAGGACACTGAAGCTTTCTTT
V gene: TRBV6-5; D gene: .; clone size: .; J gene: TRBJ2-1; CDR3 protein: CASMGDPGLYNEQFF; CDR3 DNA: TGTGCCAGCATGGGCGACCCCGGACTGTACAATGAGCAGTTCTTC
V gene: TRBV4-3; D gene: .; clone size: .; J gene: TRBJ1-2; CDR3 protein: CASSKQGDYGYTF; CDR3 DNA: TGCGCCAGCAGCAAACAGGGAGACTATGGCTACACCTTC
V gene: TRBV7-2; D gene: TRBD1; clone size: .; J gene: TRBJ2-5; CDR3 protein: CASSLLKGAGETQYF; CDR3 DNA: TGTGCCAGCAGCTTATTAAAGGGGGCTGGGGAGACCCAGTACTTC
V gene: TRBV27; D gene: .; clone size: .; J gene: TRBJ1-1; CDR3 protein: CASSTLDSNTEAFF; CDR3 DNA: TGTGCCAGCAGTACCCTGGACTCGAACACTGAAGCTTTCTTT
V gene: TRBV9; D gene: TRBD2; clone size: once; J gene: TRBJ2-3; CDR3 protein: CASSVGIAGGQSDTQYF; CDR3 DNA: TGTGCCAGCAGCGTAGGAATAGCGGGAGGGCAATCAGATACGCAGTATTTT
V gene: TRBV10-1; D gene: .; clone size: .; J gene: TRBJ1-2; CDR3 protein: CASSESRNDPFPYGYTF; CDR3 DNA: TGCGCCAGCAGTGAGTCGAGGAACGACCCCTTTCCCTATGGCTACACCTTC
V gene: TRBV18; D gene: TRBD1; clone size: few; J gene: TRBJ1-1; CDR3 protein: CASSLGQGNTEAFF; CDR3 DNA: TGTGCCAGCTCACTTGGACAGGGGAACACTGAAGCTTTCTTT